These T cell receptor beta chains were read from a single sample in a study of blood T cells in healthy people across ages. TCRdb re-called the 5' RACE reads with MiXCR, one entry per CDR3 protein. This table holds about 830,000 distinct CDR3 sequences, under 80% found once. Material for sequencing was blood. The receptors here all came from a man aged 30 to 39 in good health. Each CDR3 is given with its conserved first and last residue. Each record gives: V gene, clone size, D gene, CDR3 length, J gene, CDR3 DNA, CDR3 protein. A D gene is named only where the DNA matches it firmly. Some rows have no size entry. The others give once, few or many, or a class for an expanded clone.

v_gene: TRBV7-6
abundance: NA
d_gene: TRBD2
len: 16
j_gene: TRBJ2-7
CDR3nt: TGTGCCAGCAGCCCCGGGGGGATATACCACTCCTACGAGCAGTACTTC
CDR3aa: CASSPGGIYHSYEQYF

v_gene: TRBV20-1
abundance: few
d_gene: NA
len: 15
j_gene: TRBJ2-7
CDR3nt: TGCAGTGCTAGCTCCGGGTCTCGGGCTAACTACGAGCAGTACTTC
CDR3aa: CSASSGSRANYEQYF

v_gene: TRBV18
abundance: NA
d_gene: TRBD2
len: 17
j_gene: TRBJ2-5
CDR3nt: TGTGCCAGCTCACCATCTAGCGGGGGCCGTACCTACAATGAGCAGTACTTC
CDR3aa: CASSPSSGGRTYNEQYF

v_gene: TRBV6-2/TRBV6-3
abundance: NA
d_gene: NA
len: 15
j_gene: TRBJ2-7
CDR3nt: NA
CDR3aa: CASSSSAGSSYEQYF

v_gene: TRBV27
abundance: once
d_gene: TRBD1
len: 15
j_gene: TRBJ2-7
CDR3nt: TGTGCCAGCAGTCTATACAGGGGATCACACTCCGAGCAGTACTTC
CDR3aa: CASSLYRGSHSEQYF

v_gene: TRBV6-2/TRBV6-3
abundance: NA
d_gene: NA
len: 18
j_gene: TRBJ2-7
CDR3nt: TGTGCCAGCAGTTGCCCCCCTTATCAGGACCCAAGTACCTACGAGCAGTACTTC
CDR3aa: CASSCPPYQDPSTYEQYF

v_gene: TRBV5-1
abundance: few
d_gene: NA
len: 14
j_gene: TRBJ2-5
CDR3nt: TGCGCCAGCAGCTTGGATTCGGGGTCGGAGACCCAGTACTTC
CDR3aa: CASSLDSGSETQYF

v_gene: TRBV29-1
abundance: few
d_gene: NA
len: 13
j_gene: TRBJ1-2
CDR3nt: TGCAGCGTTGAAGATAGGGGCCGGCTTGGCTACACCTTC
CDR3aa: CSVEDRGRLGYTF

v_gene: TRBV12-3/TRBV12-4
abundance: once
d_gene: TRBD2
len: 16
j_gene: TRBJ2-5
CDR3nt: TGTGCCAGCAGGCCGACTAGCGGGGGGGCCCAAGAGACCCAGTACTTC
CDR3aa: CASRPTSGGAQETQYF

v_gene: TRBV7-9
abundance: NA
d_gene: NA
len: 12
j_gene: TRBJ2-1
CDR3nt: TGTGCCAGCAGCTTAGGCTCATATGAGCAGTTCTTC
CDR3aa: CASSLGSYEQFF

v_gene: TRBV6-2/TRBV6-3
abundance: NA
d_gene: NA
len: 15
j_gene: TRBJ2-7
CDR3nt: TGTGCCAGCACCAAAACCGAGGACTATTCCTACGAGCAGTACTTC
CDR3aa: CASTKTEDYSYEQYF

v_gene: TRBV29-1
abundance: NA
d_gene: NA
len: 13
j_gene: TRBJ2-5
CDR3nt: TGCAGCGTTGAGTACCTGGTTGGGGAGACCCAGTACTTC
CDR3aa: CSVEYLVGETQYF

v_gene: TRBV6-5
abundance: NA
d_gene: NA
len: 14
j_gene: TRBJ1-1
CDR3nt: TGTGCCAGCAGTTACGACGGTATTGTCACTGAAGCTTTCTTT
CDR3aa: CASSYDGIVTEAFF

v_gene: TRBV7-3
abundance: NA
d_gene: NA
len: 16
j_gene: TRBJ2-6
CDR3nt: TGTGCCAGCAGCCAAGCGGGGACAACTGGGGCCAACGTCCTGACTTTC
CDR3aa: CASSQAGTTGANVLTF

v_gene: TRBV24-1
abundance: NA
d_gene: TRBD1
len: 16
j_gene: TRBJ2-2
CDR3nt: TGTGCCACCAGTGATCCGGCCACAGGGGACACCGGGGAGCTGTTTTTT
CDR3aa: CATSDPATGDTGELFF

v_gene: TRBV27
abundance: once
d_gene: NA
len: 12
j_gene: TRBJ2-7
CDR3nt: TGTGCCAGCAGTTCACTACCCCACGAGCAGTACTTC
CDR3aa: CASSSLPHEQYF

v_gene: TRBV4-3
abundance: few
d_gene: NA
len: 16
j_gene: TRBJ2-7
CDR3nt: TGCGCCAGCAGCCAAGATGCCCCAGGGATCTCCTACGAGCAGTACTTC
CDR3aa: CASSQDAPGISYEQYF